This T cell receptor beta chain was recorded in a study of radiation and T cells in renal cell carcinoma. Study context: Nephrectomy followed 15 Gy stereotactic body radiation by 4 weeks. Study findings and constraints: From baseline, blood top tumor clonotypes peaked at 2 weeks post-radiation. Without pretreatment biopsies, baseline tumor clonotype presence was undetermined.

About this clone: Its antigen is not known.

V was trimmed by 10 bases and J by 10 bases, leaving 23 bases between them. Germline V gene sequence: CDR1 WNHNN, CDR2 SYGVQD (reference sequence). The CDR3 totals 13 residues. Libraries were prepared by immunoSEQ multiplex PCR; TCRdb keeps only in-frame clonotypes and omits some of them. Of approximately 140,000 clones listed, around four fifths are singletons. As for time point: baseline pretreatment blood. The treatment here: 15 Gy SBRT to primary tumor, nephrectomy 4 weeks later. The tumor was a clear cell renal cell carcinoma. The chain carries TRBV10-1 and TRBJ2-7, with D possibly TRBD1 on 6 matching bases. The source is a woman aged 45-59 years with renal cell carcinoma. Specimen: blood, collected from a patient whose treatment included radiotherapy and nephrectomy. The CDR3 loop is CATSRGADGKQYF. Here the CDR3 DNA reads TGCGCCACTTCCAGGGGCGCTGACGGTAAACAGTACTTC.